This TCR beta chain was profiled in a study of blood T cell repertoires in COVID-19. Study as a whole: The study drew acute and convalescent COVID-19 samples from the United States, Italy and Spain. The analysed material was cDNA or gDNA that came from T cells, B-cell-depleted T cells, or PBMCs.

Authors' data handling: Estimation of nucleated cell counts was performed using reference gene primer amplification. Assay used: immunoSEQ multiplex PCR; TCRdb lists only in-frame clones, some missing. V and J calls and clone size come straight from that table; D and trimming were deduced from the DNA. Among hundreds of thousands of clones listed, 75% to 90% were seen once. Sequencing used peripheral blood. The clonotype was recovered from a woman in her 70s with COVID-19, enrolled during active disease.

The CDR3 loop is CASSLDGVYGYTF. Written as DNA, the CDR3 is TGTGCCAGCAGCTTAGACGGGGTCTATGGCTACACCTTC. The chain is built from TRBV7-2 and TRBJ1-2; D is unclear. The germline gives CDR1 SGHTA, CDR2 FQGNSA. This CDR3 has 13 amino acids. V lost 1 base and J lost 4, with 7 bases in between.